Listed here is a single TCR beta chain. This entry comes from a study of blood T cells in healthy people across ages. A minimum of 7 million PBMCs was isolated per sample. The CDR3 contains 14 residues. Looked up from germline, CDR1 is PRHDT and CDR2 is FYEKMQ (reference sequence). Deletions cut 5 bases from V and 3 bases from J, with 13 bases between. The use of a sample-barcoded 5' primer and a J-beta primer mix characterized a second PCR of roughly 7 to 11 cycles. TCRdb used MiXCR to reprocess the 5' RACE reads, holding one entry per CDR3 protein. Among nearly 1 million distinct CDR3 sequences, roughly 51% were seen once, and the ten largest hold about 20%.

This sequence was found in a woman between 55 and 75 years old in good health. The sample consisted of blood. The chain is built from TRBV13 and TRBJ1-1; D possibly corresponds to TRBD1 (5 bases). The CDR3 reads CASSGRGVDTEAFF. Here the CDR3 DNA reads TGTGCCAGCAGCGGCCGGGGGGTTGACACTGAAGCTTTCTTT.